This T cell receptor beta chain came from a study of technical replicates of blood from four donors. With V trimmed by 0 bases and J by 3 bases, 7 bases remained unmatched. Germline values: CDR1 SGHRS, CDR2 YFSETQ. This CDR3 region has 16 residues. Profiled with immunoSEQ multiplex PCR; TCRdb holds only in-frame clones, not every one. The data hold more than 60,000 clones, with approximately 95% observed a single time. This TCR was sampled from a human donor in good health. The rearrangement joins TRBV5-1 to TRBJ2-3; 7 bases line up with TRBD1. Specimen: T cells isolated from PBMCs. CDR3 sequence: CASSLEINRGTDTQYF. DNA for the CDR3: TGCGCCAGCAGCTTGGAAATTAACAGGGGTACAGATACGCAGTATTTT.